Shown below are 19 T cell receptor beta chains from a single sample sequenced in a study of response to subunit inactivated influenza vaccine (dated by TCRdb to the late 2010s). The library was made by RT-PCR. Sequenced on an Illumina HiSeq 2500. In TCRdb, the public reads were trimmed at Q25 with fastp and aligned with MiXCR, with productive beta chains retained. Each record represents a unique CDR3 protein, reported with the most common genes and DNA among its rows. The sample has roughly 540,000 distinct CDR3 sequences on record, roughly 25% of them singletons. The biggest ten clones account for approximately 3% of the sample. These data also featured in a second study, about T cells expressing NK-cell markers. As the second study states: The TCR beta cDNA libraries were made using 5'RACE template switching, a step that added both a universal primer site and unique molecular identifiers.

This sample comprised CD4+ T cells sorted from PBMCs, obtained 11 to 12 days after vaccination. All receptors derive from a man aged 50 to 59 who received an inactivated influenza vaccine. Donor details come from another sample of the same person, matched by shared clones.

This clonotype was picked up a small number of times. The chain recombines TRBV5-1 with TRBJ1-2; a weak D match, TRBD1 (5 bases). CDR1 SGHRS and CDR2 YFSETQ come from the germline V gene. With 4 bases removed from V and 4 bases from J, the gap between germline ends came to 14 bases. This CDR3 is built from 14 residues. The CDR3 DNA is TGCGCCAGCAGCCAACTGACAGCCACCTATGGCTACACCTTC. Its protein product is CASSQLTATYGYTF. The whole variable domain, remainder taken from reference TRBV5-1 and TRBJ1-2, is KAGVTQTPRYLIKTRGQQVTLSCSPISGHRSVSWYQQTPGQGLQFLFEYFSETQRNKGNFPGRFSGRQFSNSRSEMNVSTLELGDSALYLCASSQLTATYGYTFGSGTRLTVV.

Only a few counts were recorded for this clonotype. This chain connects TRBV11-2 to TRBJ1-2, with TRBD1 matching 9 bases. Germline V gene data show CDR1 as SGHAT and CDR2 as FQNNGV. This CDR3 is built from 18 residues. J was trimmed by 4 bases and V by 4 bases; bases with no gene match: 16. The CDR3 sequence: CASSSATRQGGSGYGYTF. For the CDR3, the DNA is TGTGCCAGCAGCTCCGCCACCCGACAGGGGGGTTCAGGCTATGGCTACACCTTC.

This clonotype was detected only a few times. The V gene is TRBV7-9, the J gene TRBJ1-5; a possible D gene is TRBD1 (5 bases). This CDR3 has 14 residues. V was cut by 4 bases and J by 5 bases, with 12 bases left in between. The germline V gene has CDR1 SEHNR and CDR2 FQNEAQ (reference sequence). Here the CDR3 DNA reads TGTGCCAGCAGCTCCAGGGAGGACTATCAGCCCCAGCATTTT. Its protein is CASSSREDYQPQHF.

This chain joins TRBV20-1 and TRBJ2-1; 8 bases are a match to TRBD2. This CDR3 region has 14 residues. Per germline, CDR1 DFQATT and CDR2 SNEGSKA (reference sequence). V lost 3 bases to trimming and J lost 7 bases; unmatched junction nucleotides: 8. The CDR3 loop is CSASTSGGGNEQFF. The CDR3 DNA reads TGCAGTGCTAGCACTAGCGGAGGGGGGAATGAGCAGTTCTTC.

The chain couples TRBV19 to TRBJ1-1; weak D call: TRBD1 (5 bases). CDR1 is LNHDA, CDR2 SQIVND, per germline (reference sequence). Trimming shortened V by 6 bases and J by 7 bases, and 15 bases separated the two germline ends. This CDR3 is built from 13 residues. In DNA form, the CDR3 reads TGTGCCAGTAGCATTAACCGGGACGGTGAAGCTTTCTTT. Its protein is CASSINRDGEAFF.

V and J are TRBV28 and TRBJ1-5, with D uncertain. Trimming stripped 5 bases from V and 11 bases from J, with 13 bases between. CDR1 and CDR2 from the germline V gene are MDHEN and SYDVKM. CDR3 length: 12 residues. This CDR3 is CASSPIFTAQHF. The CDR3 DNA reads TGTGCCAGCAGTCCCATCTTCACGGCCCAGCATTTT.

The chain links TRBV2 to TRBJ2-5; D unclear. CDR3 length equals 14 residues. Germline V gene data show CDR1 as SNHLY and CDR2 as FYNNEI. Trimming left V 6 bases short and J 2 bases short, with 13 bases between. CDR3 coding DNA: TGTGCCAGCAGCGAAATTATTCCACAAGAGACCCAGTACTTC. Protein sequence: CASSEIIPQETQYF.

The V and J genes are TRBV20-1 and TRBJ2-7, with 7 bases aligning to TRBD2. This CDR3 has 14 amino acids. Germline CDR1 reads DFQATT; CDR2 reads SNEGSKA (reference sequence). The V and J ends lost 6 bases and 2 bases, in that order; junction bases with no gene match: 10. CDR3 residues: CSAPLPGLTYEQYF. CDR3 DNA: TGCAGTGCCCCCCTCCCGGGACTAACCTACGAGCAGTACTTC.

V gene TRBV10-3 combines with J gene TRBJ1-6; D ambiguous. Germline lookup yields CDR1 ENHRY and CDR2 SYGVKD. V dropped 4 bases and J dropped 5 bases, with 9 bases sitting between them. The length of the CDR3 is 14 residues. The CDR3 DNA follows: TGTGCCATCAGTGCTACAGCCGATAATTCACCCCTCCACTTT. As protein: CAISATADNSPLHF.

This clonotype was observed a few times. This chain links TRBV20-1 with TRBJ2-1, with D tentatively TRBD1 or TRBD2 (5 bases each). There are 15 residues in the CDR3. Trimming stripped 7 bases from V and 6 bases from J, with 22 bases between. Germline loops: CDR1 DFQATT, CDR2 SNEGSKA (reference sequence). The CDR3 sequence: CSVHPGARWANEQFF. The CDR3 DNA follows: TGCAGTGTCCATCCCGGGGCGCGGTGGGCCAATGAGCAGTTCTTC.

This clonotype was seen at least ten times. The chain uses TRBV10-3 and TRBJ1-2, with D uncertain. CDR3 length equals 12 residues. Germline lookup yields CDR1 ENHRY and CDR2 SYGVKD. V shed 3 bases and J shed 3 bases, with 5 bases lying between them. This CDR3 reads CAISDSYYGYTF. CDR3 DNA: TGTGCCATCAGTGACAGCTACTATGGCTACACCTTC.

In its sample, this clonotype was seen a few times. J is TRBJ2-1 and V is TRBV7-2; D is tentatively TRBD1 or TRBD2 (5 bases each). Trimming cost V 2 bases and J 0 bases, with 11 bases left between them. The germline CDR1 and CDR2 sequences are SGHTA and FQGNSA. This CDR3 comprises 16 residues. The CDR3 bases are TGTGCCAGCAGCTTAATCCGGGGCGACTCCTACAATGAGCAGTTCTTC. Its protein product is CASSLIRGDSYNEQFF.

The rearrangement uses TRBV19 and TRBJ2-1, with 9 bases identical to TRBD1. Germline V gene lookup returns CDR1 LNHDA and CDR2 SQIVND (reference sequence). Losses at the gene ends were 1 base for V and 2 bases for J; bases not matched to a gene: 9. This CDR3 comprises 18 residues. CDR3 in DNA: TGTGCCAGTAGTATAGCTCTACGGGGGACAGGGCCCTACAATGAGCAGTTCTTC. Its translation is CASSIALRGTGPYNEQFF.

Comment on this clonotype: This may be a read error, as it is one base from a much larger clone. This rearrangement joins TRBV10-3 to TRBJ2-3; D may be TRBD2 (5 bases). Germline CDR1 and CDR2: ENHRY and SYGVKD. The CDR3 is 11 amino acids. CDR3 protein: CAISDRDMQYF. The DNA of the CDR3 is TGTGCCATCAGTGATCGGGATATGCAGTATTTT.

This chain joins TRBV12-5 and TRBJ2-1; 8 nucleotides agree with TRBD2. The length of the CDR3 is 13 residues. The germline V gene has CDR1 LGHNT and CDR2 FRNRAP. The trim removed 5 bases at V and 9 bases at J, leaving 6 bases unmatched. CDR3 in DNA: TGTGCTAGTGGTGGGAGCGGGAGTGGTGAGCAGTTCTTC. The encoded protein is CASGGSGSGEQFF.

This clonotype showed up just a few times. The chain has TRBV12-3 or TRBV12-4 and TRBJ2-2, with D perhaps matching TRBD2 (6 bases). The ends were cut back, 3 bases at V and 6 bases at J, with 17 bases in the middle. This CDR3 has 16 amino acids. The CDR3 region has the DNA TGTGCCAGCAGTTTTCTTGCGGGAACAGGTCCCGGGGAGCTGTTTTTT. Its translation: CASSFLAGTGPGELFF.

This clonotype has only a few counts. This chain links TRBV12-3 or TRBV12-4 with TRBJ1-5; no clear D gene. The CDR3 is made up of 16 amino acids. V lost 4 bases, J lost 0 bases, and 13 bases lay in between. This CDR3 reads CASSSLGLNSNQPQHF. CDR3 DNA sequence: TGTGCCAGCAGTTCCCTAGGACTGAATAGCAATCAGCCCCAGCATTTT.

V gene TRBV5-1 combines with J gene TRBJ2-1, with TRBD2 matching over 10 bases. Per the germline V gene, CDR1 is SGHRS and CDR2 is YFSETQ. The CDR3 totals 14 residues. V was pared by 5 bases and J by 4 bases, with 3 bases of the junction left unmatched. The CDR3 coding sequence is TGCGCCAGCAGGCTAGCGGGAGCTTACAATGAGCAGTTCTTC. The encoded protein is CASRLAGAYNEQFF.

The rearrangement joins TRBV6-5 to TRBJ1-1; D gene uncertain. CDR3 length: 14 amino acids. Germline V gene data show CDR1 as MNHEY and CDR2 as SVGAGI. V shed 4 bases and J shed 1 base, with 10 bases lying between them. CDR3 bases: TGTGCCAGCAGTTTGACACGGACGAACACTGAAGCTTTCTTT. Translation gives CASSLTRTNTEAFF.